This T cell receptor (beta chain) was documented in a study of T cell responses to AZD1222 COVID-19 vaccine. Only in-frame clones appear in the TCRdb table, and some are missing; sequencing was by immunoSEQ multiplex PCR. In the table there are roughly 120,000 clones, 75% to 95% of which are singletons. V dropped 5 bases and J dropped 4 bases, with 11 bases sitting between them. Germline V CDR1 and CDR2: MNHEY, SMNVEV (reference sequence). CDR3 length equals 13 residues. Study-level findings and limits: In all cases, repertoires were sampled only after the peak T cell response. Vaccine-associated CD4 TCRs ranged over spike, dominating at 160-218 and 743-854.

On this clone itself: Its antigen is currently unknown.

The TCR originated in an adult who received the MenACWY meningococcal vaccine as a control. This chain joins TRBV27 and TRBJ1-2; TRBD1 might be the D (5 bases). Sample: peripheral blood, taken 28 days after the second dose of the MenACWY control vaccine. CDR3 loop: CASSMGGAYGYTF. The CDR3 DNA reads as TGTGCCAGCAGTATGGGAGGGGCCTATGGCTACACCTTC.